The 20 T cell receptor beta chains below were found in one sample sequenced in a study of T-cell memory formation after mild COVID-19. Each CDR3 protein is one row after TCRdb ran MiXCR on the 5' RACE reads. The sample lists 110,000 or so distinct CDR3 sequences; approximately 21% were seen once. The specimen was PBMCs or a T cell subset sorted from them (not recorded which). The receptor set was obtained from a man aged 18 to 29 who had mild COVID-19 (a few samples of this study predate the infection). Cell type and time point are not known.

This clonotype has a handful of counts. This chain connects TRBV3-1 to TRBJ2-1; D unclear. Trimming shortened V by 1 base and J by 10 bases, and 14 bases separated the two germline ends. There are 14 residues in the CDR3. Germline loops: CDR1 LGHDT, CDR2 YNNKEL (reference sequence). The CDR3 is CASSQGIEVREQFF. The CDR3 DNA is TGTGCCAGCAGCCAAGGAATCGAGGTGCGGGAGCAGTTCTTC.

The chain couples TRBV7-9 to TRBJ2-7; D is ambiguous. CDR1 is SEHNR and CDR2 is FQNEAQ in the germline V gene (reference sequence). This CDR3 region has 16 residues. V gave up 5 bases and J gave up 2 bases, with 19 bases separating them. CDR3 amino acids: CASSPQTNLGTYEQYF. CDR3 nucleotides: TGTGCCAGCAGCCCCCAAACTAACCTGGGAACCTACGAGCAGTACTTC.

This clonotype was detected only a few times. This chain uses TRBV5-1 with TRBJ2-5; TRBD2 aligns across 9 bases. Germline CDR1 is SGHRS and CDR2 is YFSETQ. V gave up 8 bases and J gave up 5 bases; unmatched junction bases: 13. This CDR3 region has 15 residues. The CDR3 here is CASSAGGGAGETQYF. The CDR3 DNA sequence: TGCGCCAGTAGTGCTGGCGGGGGGGCCGGTGAGACCCAGTACTTC.

Note on this clonotype: This may be a read error, as it is one base from a much larger clone. Given the absence of the conserved phenylalanine or tryptophan at the CDR3 end, a read error is likely. This chain joins TRBV7-9 and TRBJ2-7; 7 bases are a match to TRBD1. After removal of 4 bases from V and 1 base from J, the junction contained 13 bases not matched to a gene. This CDR3 has 17 amino acids. Germline V gene lookup returns CDR1 SEHNR and CDR2 FQNEAQ (reference sequence). CDR3 nucleotide sequence: TGTGCCAGCAGCTCGAGGGGGCGACAGGGAAGGTCCTACGAGCAGTACTTA. Amino acids: CASSSRGRQGRSYEQYL.

V usage is TRBV20-1 and J usage is TRBJ2-2; 7 bases agree with TRBD2. V shed 0 bases, J shed 0 bases, and the junction held 4 bases outside the gene matches. CDR1 is DFQATT and CDR2 is SNEGSKA in the germline V gene (reference sequence). The CDR3 has 16 residues. CDR3: CSARDYRGANTGELFF. The CDR3 coding sequence is TGCAGTGCTAGAGATTATCGGGGGGCGAACACCGGGGAGCTGTTTTTT.

This chain joins TRBV7-6 and TRBJ2-3; 8 bases line up with TRBD2. This CDR3 is 15 amino acids long. Germline lookup yields CDR1 SGHVS and CDR2 FNYEAQ. V lost 5 bases to trimming and J lost 0 bases; unmatched junction nucleotides: 4. The CDR3 loop is CASSVSGGSTDTQYF. CDR3 nucleotides: TGTGCCAGCAGCGTGAGCGGGGGTAGCACAGATACGCAGTATTTT.

CDR3 DNA: TGCGCCAGCAGCCAAACTTATTTCACAGGGGGCGCGAACACTGAAGCTTTCTTT. Its protein product is CASSQTYFTGGANTEAFF. The genes are TRBV4-1 and TRBJ1-1, with TRBD1 matching over 9 bases. Trimming removed 2 bases from V and 1 base from J; junction bases left unmatched: 11. CDR3 length equals 18 residues. The germline V gene has CDR1 MGHRA and CDR2 YSYEKL.

A few counts support this clonotype. The J gene is TRBJ2-5, the V gene TRBV2; 10 bases line up with TRBD2. The CDR3 runs 16 residues. Looked up from germline, CDR1 is SNHLY and CDR2 is FYNNEI. V gave up 0 bases and J gave up 1 base; unmatched junction bases: 2. The CDR3 spells CASSEALAGAQETQYF. The DNA of the CDR3 is TGTGCCAGCAGTGAAGCCCTAGCGGGGGCCCAAGAGACCCAGTACTTC.

Only a few counts were recorded for this clonotype. V gene TRBV28 combines with J gene TRBJ1-2, with 8 positions matching TRBD1. Germline loops: CDR1 MDHEN, CDR2 SYDVKM. V dropped 3 bases and J dropped 0; count of bases not matched to a gene: 3. The CDR3 runs 15 residues. CDR3 protein: CASSLHRGANYGYTF. For the CDR3, the DNA is TGTGCCAGCAGTTTGCACAGGGGGGCTAACTATGGCTACACCTTC.

This clonotype was recorded a few times. This chain links TRBV7-2 with TRBJ1-5; tentative D call: TRBD1 (6 bases). The ends were cut back, 5 bases at V and 7 bases at J, with 18 bases in the middle. Germline V gene sequence: CDR1 SGHTA, CDR2 FQGNSA. This CDR3 spans 15 amino acids. For the CDR3, the DNA is TGTGCCAGCAGCGCAACTACAGGGTCTTGGCAGCCCCAGCATTTT. It translates to CASSATTGSWQPQHF.

The genes are TRBV4-1 and TRBJ2-2; either TRBD1 or TRBD2 may supply D (5 bases each). The CDR3 covers 14 residues. The V end was cut by 1 base, the J end by 7 bases, with 10 bases between. Germline CDR1 and CDR2: MGHRA and YSYEKL. The CDR3 protein is CASSQGGGGGELFF. In DNA, the CDR3 is TGCGCCAGCAGCCAAGGAGGTGGGGGCGGGGAGCTGTTTTTT.

This chain links TRBV4-1 with TRBJ2-5, with TRBD2 matching over 7 bases. The germline V gene has CDR1 MGHRA and CDR2 YSYEKL. V dropped 3 bases and J dropped 0; count of bases not matched to a gene: 7. This CDR3 spans 16 amino acids. The DNA for the CDR3 is TGCGCCAGCAGCCATCTACCCGGGGGGTACCAAGAGACCCAGTACTTC. This encodes CASSHLPGGYQETQYF.

This clonotype was counted between two and nine times. CDR3 bases: TGTGCCAGCAGCTTAGCCCCGCCCGTAGCTTTCTTT. This codes for CASSLAPPVAFF. This sequence joins TRBV7-8 and TRBJ1-1; D unclear. Germline V lookup: CDR1 SGHVS, CDR2 FQNEAQ. V lost 0 bases to trimming and J lost 10 bases, with 9 bases between them. The CDR3 is 12 amino acids.

This clonotype has a count of ten or more. V gene TRBV7-2 combines with J gene TRBJ2-4, with unresolved D. The CDR3 runs to 15 residues. Trimming pared 4 bases from V and 0 bases from J, leaving 10 bases between. Germline assignment: CDR1 SGHTA and CDR2 FQGNSA. CDR3 nucleotide sequence: TGTGCCAGCAGCTCCCCCGTACTAGCCAAAAACATTCAGTACTTC. Protein product: CASSSPVLAKNIQYF.

This clonotype has only a few counts. J is TRBJ2-5 and V is TRBV5-1; D is perhaps TRBD2 (6 bases). CDR1 SGHRS and CDR2 YFSETQ come from the germline V gene. The CDR3 consists of 15 residues. V shed 0 bases and J shed 2 bases, with 11 bases lying between them. CDR3 DNA sequence: TGCGCCAGCAGCTTGGCGGGACGGGGGCAAGAGACCCAGTACTTC. Translated, it gives CASSLAGRGQETQYF. Combining the CDR3 with reference TRBV5-1 and TRBJ2-5 gives the whole variable domain KAGVTQTPRYLIKTRGQQVTLSCSPISGHRSVSWYQQTPGQGLQFLFEYFSETQRNKGNFPGRFSGRQFSNSRSEMNVSTLELGDSALYLCASSLAGRGQETQYFGPGTRLLVL.

This clonotype was detected a few times. J is TRBJ2-6 and V is TRBV7-9, with no clear D. CDR1 is SEHNR and CDR2 is FQNEAQ in the germline V gene (reference sequence). The V end was cut by 5 bases, the J end by 4 bases, with 12 bases between. This CDR3 spans 15 amino acids. CDR3 region: CASSLVRSGANVLTF. As DNA, the CDR3 is TGTGCCAGCAGCCTAGTCCGATCGGGGGCCAACGTCCTGACTTTC.

The rearrangement joins TRBV27 to TRBJ1-1, with D hard to call. This CDR3 region has 14 residues. Looked up from germline, CDR1 is MNHEY and CDR2 is SMNVEV (reference sequence). The V end was cut by 0 bases, the J end by 0 bases, with 5 bases between. The CDR3 here is CASSLSEVNTEAFF. Written as DNA, the CDR3 is TGTGCCAGCAGTTTATCGGAGGTGAACACTGAAGCTTTCTTT.

This chain uses TRBV5-5 with TRBJ1-5; D ambiguous. The V and J ends lost 4 bases and 0 bases respectively, with 14 bases between them. From germline, CDR1 is SGHKS and CDR2 YYEKEE (reference sequence). This CDR3 has 16 amino acids. In DNA form, the CDR3 reads TGTGCCAGCAGCCCGTCGGCACGTTATAGCAATCAGCCCCAGCATTTT. Amino acid sequence: CASSPSARYSNQPQHF.

In this sample, this clonotype turned up a few times. This chain joins TRBV23-1 and TRBJ2-5; D gene unclear. TRBV23-1 is filed as an ORF, its function uncertain. The V and J ends lost 4 bases and 3 bases respectively, with 6 bases between them. The CDR3 consists of 12 residues. The CDR3 spells CASSPIKETQYF. For the CDR3, the DNA is TGCGCCAGCAGTCCCATAAAAGAGACCCAGTACTTC.

The gene calls are TRBV19 and TRBJ1-1; 7 bases map to TRBD1. The CDR3 contains 12 residues. Germline V gene lookup returns CDR1 LNHDA and CDR2 SQIVND (reference sequence). V was clipped by 5 bases and J by 6 bases; unmatched bases: 3. The CDR3 sequence is CASSWGTAEAFF. CDR3 DNA: TGTGCCAGTAGTTGGGGGACAGCTGAAGCTTTCTTT.